This T cell receptor beta chain was profiled in a study of beta chain features in type 1 diabetes. Study-wide results and limits: Naive, central memory and regulatory TCRB repertoires appeared more similar among patients than healthy donors. Shorter TCRB CDR3s, moderately but significantly so, were found in Type 1 diabetes patients in all four CD4+ subsets.

Expressed TCRB transcripts were sequenced after all isolated RNA was converted to cDNA. About 3.9 million reads on average were seen across naive, central memory and regulatory T cell samples. Using immunoSEQ multiplex PCR, the repertoire was profiled, and TCRdb retains in-frame clones only, with some absent. The table shows a few hundred thousand clones, with 14% occurring only once. CD45RO/CCR7/CD25/CD127/CD95/CD27 staining was used to isolate CD4+ naive, central memory, regulatory and stem cell-like memory cells by sorting. This clone was counted a few times. Its specificity is unknown. V lost 4 bases, J lost 6 bases, and 16 bases lay in between. Per the germline V gene, CDR1 is SGHRS and CDR2 is YFSETQ. The CDR3 loop spans 14 amino acids.

The rearrangement links TRBV5-1 to TRBJ1-2, with a possible D match to TRBD1 (6 bases). The sequenced sample consisted of naive CD4+ T cells from blood. The clonotype was recovered from a man aged 30 to 45 with type 1 diabetes. As DNA, the CDR3 is TGCGCCAGCAGCCCGGGACAACCTCTTGATGGCTACACCTTC. The encoded protein is CASSPGQPLDGYTF.